This T cell receptor beta chain emerged from a study of OX40 agonist ivuxolimab in advanced cancers. Produced via immunoSEQ multiplex PCR; TCRdb's table is partial and in-frame only. The table includes over 150,000 clones, 85% to 95% detected once. Patients who had autoimmune disease history or got systemic immunosuppression were left out. Sampling times: baseline, cycle 4 day 1, cycle 7 day 1. General study results and limits: The study found that CD8+ T cells averaged more expanded clones than CD4+. At doses 0.1 to 3.0 mg/kg, CD4+ and CD8+ clones expanded.

Germline loops: CDR1 MNHNY, CDR2 SVGAGI (reference sequence). Unmatched junction bases numbered 11, after V lost 7 bases and J lost 4 bases. The CDR3 has 16 amino acids. Comments on this clone: Its antigen remains unidentified.

This clonotype was sampled from an adult with an advanced solid tumor such as melanoma, head and neck, liver or kidney cancer. The sample consisted of CD4+ or CD8+ T cells sorted from blood, taken in a trial of the OX40 agonist ivuxolimab. This chain uses TRBV6-6 with TRBJ2-2; the match to TRBD2 covers 8 bases. DNA of the CDR3: TGTGCCAGCACCAGAGCGGGAGCTCTGAGCACCGGGGAGCTGTTTTTT. Amino acid sequence: CASTRAGALSTGELFF.